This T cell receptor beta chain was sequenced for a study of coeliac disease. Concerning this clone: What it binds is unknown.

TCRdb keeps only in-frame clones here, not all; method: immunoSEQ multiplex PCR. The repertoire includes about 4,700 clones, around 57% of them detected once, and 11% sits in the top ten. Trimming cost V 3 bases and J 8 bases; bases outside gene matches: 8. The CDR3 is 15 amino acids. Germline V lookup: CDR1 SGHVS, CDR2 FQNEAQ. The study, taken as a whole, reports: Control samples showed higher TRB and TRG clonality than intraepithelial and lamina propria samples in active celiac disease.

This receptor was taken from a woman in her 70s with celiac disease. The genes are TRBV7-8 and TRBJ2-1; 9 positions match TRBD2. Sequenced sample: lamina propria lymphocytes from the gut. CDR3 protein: CASSFSGGLLHEQFF. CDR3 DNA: TGTGCCAGCAGCTTTAGCGGGGGCCTTCTGCATGAGCAGTTCTTC.